This T cell receptor (beta chain) was observed in a study of cytomegalovirus exposure and HLA in healthy donors. About the research overall: Of the donors genotyped, about 410 in all, 80% to 85% fell in the Caucasian-associated ancestry cluster.

Researchers ran the PCR with 60 Vbeta and 13 Jbeta primers. In the authors' methods: There were around 80 million unique TCR beta chains by a later count, and around 10 million of them were shared. The protocol was immunoSEQ multiplex PCR, while the TCRdb copy is restricted to in-frame clones and leaves out a portion. The D gene and trimming were derived from the DNA, and the V and J assignments and clone size from that table. Of about 94,000 clones listed, 6% to 9% are singletons. The CDR3 extends over 15 amino acids. Germline values: CDR1 LNHDA, CDR2 SQIVND (reference sequence). V gave up 4 bases and J gave up 8 bases; unmatched junction bases: 8. In its sample, this clone was seen a few times.

Sequences were obtained from PBMCs. This chain connects TRBV19 to TRBJ1-4, with 9 bases identical to TRBD1. This sequence was found in a man aged 50 to 60 in good health and CMV-seronegative. CDR3 loop: CASSNRGLAIEKLFF. CDR3 DNA: TGTGCCAGTAGTAACAGGGGGCTGGCTATCGAAAAACTGTTTTTT.